This T cell receptor (beta chain) was captured in a study of T-cell memory formation after mild COVID-19. Study-level results: Prior to infection, memory already included some responding clones, suggesting cross-reactive memory joined. Later expanders leaned toward CD4+, whereas clones contracting from day 15 to 85 were balanced CD4/CD8.

Turning to this clonotype: Its antigen remains unknown.

Employing constant-segment primers, 5'RACE generated TCR alpha and TCR beta cDNA libraries bearing sample barcodes and UMIs. TCRdb processed the 5' RACE reads anew with MiXCR; each CDR3 protein has one entry. The sample has 210,000 or so distinct CDR3 sequences; 18% are singletons. V was shortened by 5 bases and J by 5 bases, with 10 bases between the two germline ends. This CDR3 is built from 13 residues. Germline V gives CDR1 MNHEY, CDR2 SMNVEV (reference sequence). Material: PBMCs or a T cell subset sorted from them (not recorded which). The chain uses TRBV27 and TRBJ1-5, with D possibly matching TRBD1 (5 bases). This receptor was obtained from an adult woman who had mild COVID-19 (a few samples of this study predate the infection). Cell type and time point are not known. In DNA, the CDR3 is TGTGCCAGCAGTCCAGGGCTGGATCAGCCCCAGCATTTT. This translates into CASSPGLDQPQHF.